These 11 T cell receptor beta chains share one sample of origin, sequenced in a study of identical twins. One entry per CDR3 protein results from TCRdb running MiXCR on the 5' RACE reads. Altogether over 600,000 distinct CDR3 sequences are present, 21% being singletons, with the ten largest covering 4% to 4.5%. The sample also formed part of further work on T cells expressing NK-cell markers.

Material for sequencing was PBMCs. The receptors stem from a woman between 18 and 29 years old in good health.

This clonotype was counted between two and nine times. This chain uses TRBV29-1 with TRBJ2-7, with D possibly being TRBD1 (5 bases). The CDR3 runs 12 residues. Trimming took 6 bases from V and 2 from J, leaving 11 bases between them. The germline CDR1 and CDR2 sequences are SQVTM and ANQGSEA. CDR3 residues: CSVATATYEQYF. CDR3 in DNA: TGCAGCGTCGCGACAGCTACCTACGAGCAGTACTTC.

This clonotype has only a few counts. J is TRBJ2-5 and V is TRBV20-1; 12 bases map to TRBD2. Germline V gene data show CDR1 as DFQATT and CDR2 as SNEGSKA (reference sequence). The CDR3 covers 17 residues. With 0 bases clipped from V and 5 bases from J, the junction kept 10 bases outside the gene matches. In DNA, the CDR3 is TGCAGTGCTAGAGATTGGGCTAGCGGGGGGGCCACGGAGACCCAGTACTTC. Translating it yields CSARDWASGGATETQYF.

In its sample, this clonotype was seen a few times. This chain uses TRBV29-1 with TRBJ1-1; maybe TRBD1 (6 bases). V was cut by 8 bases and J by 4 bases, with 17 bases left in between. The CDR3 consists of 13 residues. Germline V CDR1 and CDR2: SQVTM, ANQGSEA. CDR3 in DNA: TGCAGCTCTGGGGGGCAGGGAGGCACTGAAGCTTTCTTT. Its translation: CSSGGQGGTEAFF.

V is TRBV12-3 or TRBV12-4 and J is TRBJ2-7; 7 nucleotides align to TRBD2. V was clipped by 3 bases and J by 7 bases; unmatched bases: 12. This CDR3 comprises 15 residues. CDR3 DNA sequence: TGTGCCAGCAGTTTTAGTACGGGGGGAGTGGGGGAGCAGTACTTC. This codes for CASSFSTGGVGEQYF.

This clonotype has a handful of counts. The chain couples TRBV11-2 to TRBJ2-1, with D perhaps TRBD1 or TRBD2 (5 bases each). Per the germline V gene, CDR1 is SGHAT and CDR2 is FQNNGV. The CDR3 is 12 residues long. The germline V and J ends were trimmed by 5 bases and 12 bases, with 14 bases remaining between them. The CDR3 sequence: CASSRGPLGQFF. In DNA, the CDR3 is TGTGCCAGCAGCCGGGGACCCCTTGGGCAGTTCTTC.

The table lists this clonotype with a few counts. CDR3 in amino acids: CASSQQLAGGLNEQFF. CDR3 nucleotide sequence: TGCGCCAGCAGCCAACAACTAGCGGGGGGGCTCAATGAGCAGTTCTTC. The rearrangement links TRBV4-1 to TRBJ2-1; 13 nucleotides line up with TRBD2. The CDR3 totals 16 residues. Looked up from germline, CDR1 is MGHRA and CDR2 is YSYEKL. The V segment lost 2 bases and the J segment 6 bases; nucleotides outside the gene matches: 4.

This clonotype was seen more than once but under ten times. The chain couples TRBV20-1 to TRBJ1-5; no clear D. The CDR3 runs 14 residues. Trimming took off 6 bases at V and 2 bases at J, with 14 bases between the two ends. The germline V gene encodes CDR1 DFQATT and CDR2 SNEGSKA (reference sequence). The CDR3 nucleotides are TGCAGTGCGTTAAGGGATTCGGGCAATCAGCCCCAGCATTTT. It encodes CSALRDSGNQPQHF.

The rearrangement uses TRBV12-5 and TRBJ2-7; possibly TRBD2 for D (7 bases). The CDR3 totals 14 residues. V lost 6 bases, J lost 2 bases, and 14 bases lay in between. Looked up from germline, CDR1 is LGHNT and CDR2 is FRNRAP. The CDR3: CASGRGGATYEQYF. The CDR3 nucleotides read TGTGCTAGTGGCCGAGGGGGGGCCACCTACGAGCAGTACTTC.

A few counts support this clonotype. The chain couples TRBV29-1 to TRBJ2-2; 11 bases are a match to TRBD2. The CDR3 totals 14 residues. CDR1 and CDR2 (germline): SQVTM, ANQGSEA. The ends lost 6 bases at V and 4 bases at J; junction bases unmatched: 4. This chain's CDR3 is CSVTGTSGTGELFF. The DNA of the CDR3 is TGCAGCGTGACCGGGACTAGCGGCACCGGGGAGCTGTTTTTT.

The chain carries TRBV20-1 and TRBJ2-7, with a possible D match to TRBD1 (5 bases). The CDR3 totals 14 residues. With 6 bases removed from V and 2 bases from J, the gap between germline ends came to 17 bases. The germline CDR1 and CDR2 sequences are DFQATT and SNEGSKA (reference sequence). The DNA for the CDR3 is TGCAGTGCCTCCCCCGCGACAGATACCTACGAGCAGTACTTC. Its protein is CSASPATDTYEQYF.

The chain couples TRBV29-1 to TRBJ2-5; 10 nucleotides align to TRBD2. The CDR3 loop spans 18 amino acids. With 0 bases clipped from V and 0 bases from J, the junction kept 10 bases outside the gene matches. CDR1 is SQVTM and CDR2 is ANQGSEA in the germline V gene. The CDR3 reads CSVEEYSGGALYQETQYF. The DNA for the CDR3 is TGCAGCGTTGAAGAGTACAGCGGGGGGGCCCTGTACCAAGAGACCCAGTACTTC.